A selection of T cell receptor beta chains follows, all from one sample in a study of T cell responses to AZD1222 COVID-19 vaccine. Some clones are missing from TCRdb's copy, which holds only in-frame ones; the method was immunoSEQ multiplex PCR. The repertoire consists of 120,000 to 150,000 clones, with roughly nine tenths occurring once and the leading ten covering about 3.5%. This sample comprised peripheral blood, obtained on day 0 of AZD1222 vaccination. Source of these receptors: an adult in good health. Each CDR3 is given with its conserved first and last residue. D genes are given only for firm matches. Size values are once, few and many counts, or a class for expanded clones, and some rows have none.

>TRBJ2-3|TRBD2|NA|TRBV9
CASSVASGRVTDTQYF
TGTGCCAGCAGCGTAGCTAGCGGGAGAGTAACAGATACGCAGTATTTT
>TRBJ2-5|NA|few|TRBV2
CASSEGLTQETQYF
TGTGCCAGCAGTGAGGGCCTAACACAAGAGACCCAGTACTTC
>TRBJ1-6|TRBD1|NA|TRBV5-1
CASSPRGQGYSPLHF
TGCGCCAGCAGCCCCAGGGGGCAGGGCTATTCACCCCTCCACTTT
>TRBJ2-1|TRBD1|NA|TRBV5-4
CASSLAGTGLSNEQFF
TGTGCCAGCAGCTTGGCCGGGACAGGGCTGAGTAATGAGCAGTTCTTC
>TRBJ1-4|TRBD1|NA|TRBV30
CAWTGGLGEKLFF
TGTGCCTGGACAGGGGGCTTAGGCGAAAAACTGTTTTTT
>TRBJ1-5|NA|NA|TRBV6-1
CASSEVQPQHF
TGTGCCAGCAGTGAGGTCCAGCCCCAGCATTTT
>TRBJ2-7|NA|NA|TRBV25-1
CASSEWAGMRGDEQYF
TGTGCCAGCAGTGAATGGGCAGGGATGAGAGGAGACGAGCAGTACTTC
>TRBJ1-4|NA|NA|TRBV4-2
CASSQDGTREEKLFF
TGTGCCAGCAGCCAAGACGGGACAAGAGAGGAAAAACTGTTTTTT
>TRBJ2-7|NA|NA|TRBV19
CASSRSAINYEQYF
TGTGCCAGTAGTCGGTCCGCGATCAACTACGAGCAGTACTTC
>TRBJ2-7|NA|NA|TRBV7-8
CASSHRDGSYEQYF
TGTGCCAGCAGCCACCGGGACGGATCCTACGAGCAGTACTTC
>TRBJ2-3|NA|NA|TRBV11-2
CASSTTAGGTDTQYF
TGTGCCAGCAGCACCACGGCCGGCGGCACAGATACGCAGTATTTT
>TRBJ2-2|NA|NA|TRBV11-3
CASSLVVTGELFF
TGTGCCAGCAGCTTAGTAGTCACCGGGGAGCTGTTTTTT
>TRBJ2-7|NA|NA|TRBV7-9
CASSEPGTPGFIEQYF
TGTGCCAGCAGCGAACCGGGGACCCCGGGGTTTATCGAGCAGTACTTC
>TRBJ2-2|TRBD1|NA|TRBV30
CAWSRGTGDTGELFF
TGTGCCTGGAGTCGGGGGACAGGGGACACCGGGGAGCTGTTTTTT
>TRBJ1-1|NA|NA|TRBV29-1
CSALGLPNTEAFF
TGCAGCGCTCTTGGCCTCCCGAACACTGAAGCTTTCTTT
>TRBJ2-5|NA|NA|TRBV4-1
CASSLRLGSPQETQYF
TGCGCCAGCAGCCTCCGTTTAGGCAGTCCCCAAGAGACCCAGTACTTC
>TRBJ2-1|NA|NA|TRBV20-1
CSAEEVGEQFF
TGCAGTGCTGAAGAGGTGGGTGAGCAGTTCTTC
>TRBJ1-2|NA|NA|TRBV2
CASRGGGTNYGYTF
TGTGCCAGCAGGGGCGGGGGGACTAACTATGGCTACACCTTC
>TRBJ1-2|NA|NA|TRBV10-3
CAISSGRDYGYTF
TGTGCCATCAGCTCAGGTAGAGACTATGGCTACACCTTC
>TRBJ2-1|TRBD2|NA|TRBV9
CASQREGVYNEQFF
TGTGCCAGCCAGCGGGAGGGGGTATACAATGAGCAGTTCTTC
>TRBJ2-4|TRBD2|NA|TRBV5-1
CASSLRTSGGAKNIQYF
TGCGCCAGCAGCTTGCGGACTAGCGGGGGGGCCAAAAACATTCAGTACTTC
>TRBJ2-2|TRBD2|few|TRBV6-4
CASTAGGDGAGELFF
TGTGCCAGCACGGCGGGAGGGGACGGCGCCGGGGAGCTGTTTTTT
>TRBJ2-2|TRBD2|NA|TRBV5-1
CASSFPEGRRGTGELFF
TGCGCCAGCAGCTTCCCCGAGGGTCGGCGGGGGACCGGGGAGCTGTTTTTT
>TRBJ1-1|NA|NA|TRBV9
CASSVDWGAMIGAGTEAFF
TGTGCCAGCAGCGTAGACTGGGGGGCTATGATTGGGGCAGGCACTGAAGCTTTCTTT
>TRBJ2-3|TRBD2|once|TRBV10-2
CASRLAGGGDTQYF
TGCGCCAGCAGACTAGCGGGAGGGGGAGATACGCAGTATTTT
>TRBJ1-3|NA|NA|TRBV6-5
CASSYGGHGNTIYF
TGTGCCAGCAGTTACGGGGGCCACGGAAACACCATATATTTT
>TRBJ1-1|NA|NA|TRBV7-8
CASSLQNTEAFF
TGTGCCAGCAGCTTGCAGAACACTGAAGCTTTCTTT
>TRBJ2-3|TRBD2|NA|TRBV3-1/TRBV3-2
CASSLVSGGREGDTQYF
TGTGCCAGCAGCCTAGTATCGGGCGGGAGGGAAGGAGATACGCAGTATTTT
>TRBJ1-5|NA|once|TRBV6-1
CASSEQGGQPQHF
TGTGCCAGCAGTGAACAAGGCGGTCAGCCCCAGCATTTT
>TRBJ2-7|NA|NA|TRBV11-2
CASSSTVRLSDEQYF
TGTGCCAGCAGCTCAACCGTGAGGCTCTCGGACGAGCAGTACTTC
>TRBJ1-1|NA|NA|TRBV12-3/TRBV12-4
CASSFQGNTEAFF
TGTGCCAGCAGTTTTCAGGGGAACACTGAAGCTTTCTTT
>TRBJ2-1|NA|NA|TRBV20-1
CSASDQGSYNEQFF
TGCAGTGCTAGTGATCAGGGATCCTACAATGAGCAGTTCTTC
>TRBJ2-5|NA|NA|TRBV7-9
CASSRTSPQEAQYF
TGTGCCAGCAGCAGGACAAGTCCGCAAGAGGCCCAGTACTTC
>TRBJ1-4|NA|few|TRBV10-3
CAISESGGPTNEKLFF
TGTGCCATCAGTGAGTCGGGCGGACCAACTAATGAAAAACTGTTTTTT
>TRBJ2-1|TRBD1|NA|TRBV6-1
CASSEFRDRGPEQFF
TGTGCCAGCAGTGAGTTCCGGGACAGGGGGCCTGAGCAGTTCTTC
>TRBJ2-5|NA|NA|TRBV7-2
CASSPLVGGQETQYF
TGTGCCAGCAGCCCACTGGTGGGTGGTCAGGAGACCCAGTACTTC
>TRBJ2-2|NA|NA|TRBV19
CASSIGGTGELFF
TGTGCCAGTAGTATTGGCGGGACCGGGGAGCTGTTTTTT
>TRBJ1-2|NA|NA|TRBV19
CASIQRGDYGYTF
TGTGCCAGTATCCAGAGAGGTGACTATGGCTACACCTTC
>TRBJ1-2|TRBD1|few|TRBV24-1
CATSDPSGQLANYGYTF
TGTGCCACCAGTGATCCCTCGGGACAGTTAGCTAACTATGGCTACACCTTC
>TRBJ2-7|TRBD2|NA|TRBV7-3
CASSLTPAGVPHEQYF
TGTGCCAGCAGCTTAACCCCAGCGGGAGTGCCCCACGAGCAGTACTTC
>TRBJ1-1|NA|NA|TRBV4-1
CASSPVIGLNTEAFF
TGCGCCAGCAGCCCTGTTATCGGTTTGAACACTGAAGCTTTCTTT
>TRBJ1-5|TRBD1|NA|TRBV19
CASSTGTGGGRQPQHF
TGTGCCAGTAGTACCGGGACAGGGGGCGGAAGACAGCCCCAGCATTTT